These 5 T cell receptor beta chains were all obtained from the same sample, sequenced in a study of blood T cell repertoires in COVID-19 (dated by TCRdb to between 2020 and 2021). Preparation of the library involved the immunoSEQ multiplex PCR assay. In TCRdb, the immuneACCESS table is reduced to in-frame sequences with V and J assigned. These tables do not hold every clone; where another copy was compared, an unresolved V gene accounts for under half, and the others remain unexplained. Across this sample there are 15,000 or so clones, with around 88% seen only once. The ten biggest clones cover approximately 15% of the sample. Sequencing was done on a sample of peripheral blood. The receptor source for this set is a human donor in a cohort sampled during active COVID-19.

The chain carries TRBV6-6 and TRBJ1-1; D gene unclear. Germline V gives CDR1 MNHNY, CDR2 SVGAGI (reference sequence). V was cut by 6 bases and J by 2 bases, with 16 bases left in between. The length of the CDR3 is 15 residues. CDR3 nucleotide sequence: TGTGCCAGCAGGGTCCAGATAAGCGCAAACACTGAAGCTTTCTTT. This gives the protein CASRVQISANTEAFF.

The chain uses TRBV7-8 and TRBJ2-3; D may be TRBD2 (5 bases). The CDR3 runs 17 residues. V was shortened by 0 bases and J by 0 bases, with 13 bases between the two germline ends. Germline V CDR1 and CDR2: SGHVS, FQNEAQ. CDR3 sequence (DNA): TGTGCCAGCAGCTTAGCGTCGAGCGGCTCTAGCACAGATACGCAGTATTTT. Translation gives CASSLASSGSSTDTQYF. Complete variable domain (other parts from reference TRBV7-8 and TRBJ2-3): GAGVSQSPRYKVAKRGQDVALRCDPISGHVSLFWYQQALGQGPEFLTYFQNEAQLDKSGLPSDRFFAERPEGSVSTLKIQRTQQEDSAVYLCASSLASSGSSTDTQYFGPGTRLTVL.

The genes are TRBV7-2 and TRBJ1-5; D is unresolved. Germline-derived CDR1 and CDR2 are SGHTA and FQGNSA. The CDR3 consists of 13 residues. V was clipped by 3 bases and J by 5 bases, with 8 bases between them. CDR3 in DNA: TGTGCCAGCAGCTTGGAGAGAGATCAGCCCCAGCATTTT. Translation: CASSLERDQPQHF. The full variable domain, completed using reference TRBV7-2 and TRBJ1-5, is GAGVSQSPSNKVTEKGKDVELRCDPISGHTALYWYRQSLGQGLEFLIYFQGNSAPDKSGLPSDRFSAERTGGSVSTLTIQRTQQEDSAVYLCASSLERDQPQHFGDGTRLSIL.

This clone has just a few counts. This sequence joins TRBV7-2 and TRBJ2-7; the match to TRBD2 covers 9 bases. This CDR3 contains 15 residues. Germline trimming cut 1 base from V and 2 bases from J; bases unmatched to any gene: 3. Germline assignment: CDR1 SGHTA and CDR2 FQGNSA. The CDR3 sequence: CASSLVAGATYEQYF. The CDR3 region has the DNA TGTGCCAGCAGCTTAGTAGCGGGGGCCACCTACGAGCAGTACTTC.

The sample holds a few counts of this clone. The chain links TRBV29-1 to TRBJ2-3; no definite D call. The CDR3 sequence is 13 residues long. Deletions cut 5 bases from V and 2 bases from J, with 11 bases between. Germline CDR1 is SQVTM and CDR2 is ANQGSEA. The CDR3 here is CSVTQTATDTQYF. CDR3 sequence (DNA): TGCAGCGTTACACAAACCGCCACAGATACGCAGTATTTT.